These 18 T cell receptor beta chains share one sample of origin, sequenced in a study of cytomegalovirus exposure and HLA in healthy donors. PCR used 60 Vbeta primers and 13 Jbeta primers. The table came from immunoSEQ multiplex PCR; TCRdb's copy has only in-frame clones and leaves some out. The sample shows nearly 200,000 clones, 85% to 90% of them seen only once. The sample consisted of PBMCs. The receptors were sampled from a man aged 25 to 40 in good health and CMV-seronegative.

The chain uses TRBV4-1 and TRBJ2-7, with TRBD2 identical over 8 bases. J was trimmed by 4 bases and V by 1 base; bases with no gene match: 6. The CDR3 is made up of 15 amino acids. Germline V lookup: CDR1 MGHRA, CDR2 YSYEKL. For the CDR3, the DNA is TGCGCCAGCAGCCAAGGGCTAGCGGGTGATTACGAGCAGTACTTC. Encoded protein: CASSQGLAGDYEQYF.

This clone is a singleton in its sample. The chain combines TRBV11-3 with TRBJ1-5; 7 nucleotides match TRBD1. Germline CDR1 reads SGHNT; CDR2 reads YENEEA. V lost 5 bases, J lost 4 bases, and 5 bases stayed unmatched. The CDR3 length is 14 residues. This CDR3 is CASSTGQENQPQHF. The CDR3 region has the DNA TGTGCCAGCAGCACTGGACAGGAGAATCAGCCCCAGCATTTT.

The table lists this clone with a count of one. DNA for the CDR3: TGTGCCAGCAGCTCAATGGCCCTGGCGGGGGGGCTTCCAGATACGCAGTATTTT. Translated, it gives CASSSMALAGGLPDTQYF. The chain recombines TRBV7-6 with TRBJ2-3; 9 bases line up with TRBD2. The V gene's germline CDR1 is SGHVS and CDR2 FNYEAQ. Germline trimming cut 4 bases from V and 4 bases from J; bases unmatched to any gene: 15. CDR3 length equals 18 residues.

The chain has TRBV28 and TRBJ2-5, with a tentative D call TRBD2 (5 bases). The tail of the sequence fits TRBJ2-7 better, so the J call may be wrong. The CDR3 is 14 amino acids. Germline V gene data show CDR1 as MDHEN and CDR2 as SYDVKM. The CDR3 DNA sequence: TGTGCCAGCAGTTGGAGGCGCCTCGTGTACGAGCAGTACTTC. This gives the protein CASSWRRLVYEQYF.

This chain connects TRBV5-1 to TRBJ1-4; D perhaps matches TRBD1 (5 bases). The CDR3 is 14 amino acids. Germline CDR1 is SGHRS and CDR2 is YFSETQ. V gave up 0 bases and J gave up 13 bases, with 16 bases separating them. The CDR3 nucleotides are TGCGCCAGCAGCTTGGCGGGGGAGGGACTCGGACTGTTTTTT. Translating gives CASSLAGEGLGLFF.

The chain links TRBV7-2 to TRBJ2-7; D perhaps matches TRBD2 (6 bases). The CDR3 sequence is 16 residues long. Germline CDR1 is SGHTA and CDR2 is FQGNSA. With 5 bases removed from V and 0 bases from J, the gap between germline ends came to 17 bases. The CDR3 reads CASSPRDFPSSYEQYF. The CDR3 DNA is TGTGCCAGCAGCCCAAGGGACTTTCCAAGCTCCTACGAGCAGTACTTC.

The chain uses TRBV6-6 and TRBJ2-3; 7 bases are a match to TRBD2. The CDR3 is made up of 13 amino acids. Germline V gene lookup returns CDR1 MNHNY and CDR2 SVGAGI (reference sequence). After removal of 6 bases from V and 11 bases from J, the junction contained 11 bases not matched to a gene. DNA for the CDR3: TGTGCCAGCAGCCAGCGGGGCGTAGTAGGGCAGTATTTT. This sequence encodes CASSQRGVVGQYF.

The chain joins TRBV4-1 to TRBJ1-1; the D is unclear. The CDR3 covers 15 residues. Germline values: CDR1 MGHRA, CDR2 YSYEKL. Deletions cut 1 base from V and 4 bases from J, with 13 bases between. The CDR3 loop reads CASSQGVGSVTEAFF. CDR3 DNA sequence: TGCGCCAGCAGCCAAGGGGTTGGGAGCGTCACTGAAGCTTTCTTT.

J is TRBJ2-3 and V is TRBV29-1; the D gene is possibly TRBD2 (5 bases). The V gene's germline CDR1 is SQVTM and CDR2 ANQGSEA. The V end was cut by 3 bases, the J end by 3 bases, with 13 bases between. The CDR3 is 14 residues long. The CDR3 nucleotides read TGCAGCGTTGATGAGGGTAGGAGGACAGATACGCAGTATTTT. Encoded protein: CSVDEGRRTDTQYF.

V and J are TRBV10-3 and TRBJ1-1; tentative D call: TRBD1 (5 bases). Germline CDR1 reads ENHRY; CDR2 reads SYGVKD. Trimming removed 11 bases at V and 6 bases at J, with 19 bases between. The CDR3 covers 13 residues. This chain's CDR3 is CAAGGPSEPEAFF. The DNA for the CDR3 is TGTGCCGCGGGGGGTCCATCCGAACCTGAAGCTTTCTTT.

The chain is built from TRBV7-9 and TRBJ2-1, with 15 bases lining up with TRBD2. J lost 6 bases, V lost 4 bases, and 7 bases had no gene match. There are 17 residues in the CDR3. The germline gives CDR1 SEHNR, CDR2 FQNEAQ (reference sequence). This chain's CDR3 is CASSSLRTSGRANEQFF. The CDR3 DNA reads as TGTGCCAGCAGCTCGTTACGGACTAGCGGGAGGGCCAATGAGCAGTTCTTC.

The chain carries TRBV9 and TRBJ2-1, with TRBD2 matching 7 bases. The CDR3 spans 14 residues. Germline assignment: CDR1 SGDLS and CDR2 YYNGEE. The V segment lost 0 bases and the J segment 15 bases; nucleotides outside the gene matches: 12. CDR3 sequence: CASSVGRLRERVFF. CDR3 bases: TGTGCCAGCAGCGTAGGGAGGTTGCGGGAGAGGGTGTTCTTC.

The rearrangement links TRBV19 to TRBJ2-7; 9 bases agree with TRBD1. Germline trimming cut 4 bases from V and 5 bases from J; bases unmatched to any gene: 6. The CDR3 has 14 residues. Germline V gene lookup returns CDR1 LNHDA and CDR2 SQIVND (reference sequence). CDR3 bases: TGTGCCAGTAGTACTACAGGGGGCGTCAACGAGCAGTACTTC. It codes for CASSTTGGVNEQYF.

The CDR3 protein is CASSPRQATYGNTIYF. CDR3 DNA: TGCGCCAGCAGCCCCCGACAGGCGACGTACGGAAACACCATATATTTT. The chain recombines TRBV5-1 with TRBJ1-3; D is possibly TRBD1 (6 bases). V dropped 4 bases and J dropped 4 bases, with 18 bases sitting between them. The CDR3 length is 16 residues. Germline CDR1 is SGHRS and CDR2 is YFSETQ.

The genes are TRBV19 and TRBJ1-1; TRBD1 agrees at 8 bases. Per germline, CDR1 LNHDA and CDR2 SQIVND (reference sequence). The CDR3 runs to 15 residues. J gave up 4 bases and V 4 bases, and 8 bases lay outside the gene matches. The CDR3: CASSRQQGGATEAFF. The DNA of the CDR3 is TGTGCCAGTAGTAGACAACAGGGGGGAGCCACTGAAGCTTTCTTT. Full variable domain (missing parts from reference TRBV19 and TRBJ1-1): DGGITQSPKYLFRKEGQNVTLSCEQNLNHDAMYWYRQDPGQGLRLIYYSQIVNDFQKGDIAEGYSVSREKKESFPLTVTSAQKNPTAFYLCASSRQQGGATEAFFGQGTRLTVV.

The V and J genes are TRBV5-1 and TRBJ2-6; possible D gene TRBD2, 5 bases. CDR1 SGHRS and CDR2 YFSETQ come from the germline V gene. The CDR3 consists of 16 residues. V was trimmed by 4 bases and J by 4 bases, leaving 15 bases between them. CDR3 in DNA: TGCGCCAGCAGCCCGGAGGCGGGTAGAGGGGCCAACGTCCTGACTTTC. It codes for CASSPEAGRGANVLTF.

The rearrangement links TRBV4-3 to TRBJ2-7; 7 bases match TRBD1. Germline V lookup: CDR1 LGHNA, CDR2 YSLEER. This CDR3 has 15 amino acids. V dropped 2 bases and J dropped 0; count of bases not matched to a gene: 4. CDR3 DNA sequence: TGCGCCAGCAGCCAACTACAGGGGAGCTCCTACGAGCAGTACTTC. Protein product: CASSQLQGSSYEQYF.

The CDR3 protein is CASSPGGAEGTSYNEQFF. In DNA, the CDR3 is TGTGCCAGCAGCCCCGGTGGGGCGGAGGGAACCTCCTACAATGAGCAGTTCTTC. The chain uses TRBV7-9 and TRBJ2-1; TRBD2 is a possible D gene (6 bases). Germline V CDR1 and CDR2: SEHNR, FQNEAQ (reference sequence). The CDR3 is 18 residues long. V was trimmed by 5 bases and J by 0 bases, leaving 20 bases between them.